Presented here are 25 T cell receptor beta chains from one specimen sequenced in a study of control samples from healthy donors and cancer patients. Produced via immunoSEQ multiplex PCR; TCRdb's table is partial and in-frame only. The sample has fewer than 200,000 clones; about 94% are singletons. The sample consisted of PBMCs. The origin of the receptors is a man aged 55 to 69 with colorectal cancer.

The J gene is TRBJ1-6, the V gene TRBV10-3; 8 bases agree with TRBD1. Germline V CDR1 and CDR2: ENHRY, SYGVKD. V was clipped by 10 bases and J by 7 bases; unmatched bases: 9. The CDR3 consists of 14 residues. For the CDR3, the DNA is TGTGCCACCGCAGGACAGGGTACGAATTCACCCCTCCACTTT. Translation: CATAGQGTNSPLHF.

The rearrangement uses TRBV4-1 and TRBJ1-6; no clear D gene. This CDR3 is 14 amino acids long. Trimming stripped 3 bases from V and 5 bases from J, with 8 bases between. Germline CDR1 is MGHRA and CDR2 is YSYEKL. In nucleotides, the CDR3 is TGCGCCAGCAGCCACTGGCAGAATAATTCACCCCTCCACTTT. This translates into CASSHWQNNSPLHF.

In nucleotides, the CDR3 is TGTGCCAGCAGCTTAGGGGGGACAGCAACTAATGAAAAACTGTTTTTT. This encodes CASSLGGTATNEKLFF. The chain uses TRBV7-8 and TRBJ1-4; 7 bases match TRBD1. V shed 1 base, J shed 0 bases, and the junction held 2 bases outside the gene matches. Germline CDR1 and CDR2: SGHVS and FQNEAQ. There are 16 residues in the CDR3.

The chain couples TRBV3-1 (or the pseudogene TRBV3-2) to TRBJ1-2, with D perhaps TRBD1 (5 bases). Looked up from germline, CDR1 is LGHDT and CDR2 is YNNKEL (reference sequence). The germline V and J ends were trimmed by 4 bases and 4 bases, with 16 bases remaining between them. CDR3 length: 15 amino acids. CDR3 DNA: TGTGCCAGCAGCCCTAGTCAGGGAGTCGCCTATGGCTACACCTTC. This sequence encodes CASSPSQGVAYGYTF.

The chain combines TRBV18 with TRBJ1-2; possible D gene TRBD1, 5 bases. CDR1 and CDR2 (germline): KGHSH, LQKENI. There are 13 residues in the CDR3. V lost 0 bases to trimming and J lost 7 bases, with 9 bases between them. The CDR3 is CASSPPPGVGYTF. CDR3 nucleotide sequence: TGTGCCAGCTCACCACCACCGGGGGTTGGCTACACCTTC.

This clone has a single count. The chain joins TRBV7-9 to TRBJ1-2; 9 nucleotides agree with TRBD1. Germline V gene data show CDR1 as SEHNR and CDR2 as FQNEAQ (reference sequence). The CDR3 extends over 16 amino acids. Losses at the gene ends were 5 bases for V and 4 bases for J; bases not matched to a gene: 11. The CDR3 sequence is CASSASTGGPVYGYTF. The DNA of the CDR3 is TGTGCCAGCAGCGCATCGACAGGGGGACCGGTCTATGGCTACACCTTC.

CDR3 in DNA: TGTGCCAGCAGCCCGGGGAGGTCCCTCTCCTACGAGCAGTACTTC. Translation gives CASSPGRSLSYEQYF. The chain employs TRBV7-9 and TRBJ2-7; a weak D match, TRBD2 (6 bases). V dropped 5 bases and J dropped 0 bases, with 14 bases sitting between them. CDR3 size: 15 residues. Germline loops: CDR1 SEHNR, CDR2 FQNEAQ (reference sequence). The variable domain in full, with the rest retrieved from reference TRBV7-9 and TRBJ2-7, is DTGVSQNPRHKITKRGQNVTFRCDPISEHNRLYWYRQTLGQGPEFLTYFQNEAQLEKSRLLSDRFSAERPKGSFSTLEIQRTEQGDSAMYLCASSPGRSLSYEQYFGPGTRLTVT.

V gene TRBV5-1 combines with J gene TRBJ2-2, with D maybe TRBD1 (6 bases). The CDR3 is 17 residues long. V lost 3 bases to trimming and J lost 4 bases, with 19 bases between them. Per the germline V gene, CDR1 is SGHRS and CDR2 is YFSETQ. Here the CDR3 DNA reads TGCGCCAGCAGCTCGAGAGGGGGTCTCCTCCCCACCGGGGAGCTGTTTTTT. It specifies CASSSRGGLLPTGELFF.

This chain uses TRBV19 with TRBJ2-1; 14 bases are shared with TRBD2. Trimming cost V 5 bases and J 8 bases; bases outside gene matches: 8. Germline V gene lookup returns CDR1 LNHDA and CDR2 SQIVND (reference sequence). This CDR3 is built from 16 residues. Written as DNA, the CDR3 is TGTGCCAGTAGTTCAAGACTAGCGGGGGGGTTCGATGAGCAGTTCTTC. The encoded protein is CASSSRLAGGFDEQFF. The full variable domain, its missing parts supplied by reference TRBV19 and TRBJ2-1, is DGGITQSPKYLFRKEGQNVTLSCEQNLNHDAMYWYRQDPGQGLRLIYYSQIVNDFQKGDIAEGYSVSREKKESFPLTVTSAQKNPTAFYLCASSSRLAGGFDEQFFGPGTRLTVL.

A few counts support this clone. The chain links TRBV12-3 or TRBV12-4 to TRBJ2-3; 9 bases are shared with TRBD2. The CDR3 totals 13 residues. The ends lost 5 bases at V and 6 bases at J; junction bases unmatched: 3. In DNA, the CDR3 is TGTGCCAGCAGTGGAACTAGCGGGGATACGCAGTATTTT. This translates into CASSGTSGDTQYF.

The rearrangement uses TRBV28 and TRBJ1-5, with 11 nucleotides matching TRBD1. Germline CDR1 MDHEN, CDR2 SYDVKM. The CDR3 is 14 residues long. Unmatched junction bases numbered 2, after V lost 5 bases and J lost 5 bases. CDR3 DNA: TGTGCCAGCAGTCCGGGACAGGGGGATCAGCCCCAGCATTTT. It is translated as CASSPGQGDQPQHF.

This clone was counted a single time. The CDR3 bases are TGTGCCAGCAGAGGGGACAGGGCCCCTTCAAGCCTGTCTGAAAAACTGTTTTTT. Amino acid sequence: CASRGDRAPSSLSEKLFF. The chain recombines TRBV5-5 with TRBJ1-4; the match to TRBD1 covers 9 bases. After removal of 5 bases from V and 7 bases from J, the junction contained 18 bases not matched to a gene. This CDR3 spans 18 amino acids. The germline gives CDR1 SGHKS, CDR2 YYEKEE (reference sequence).

The V and J genes are TRBV9 and TRBJ2-3, with D possibly matching TRBD2 (6 bases). V lost 1 base and J 0 bases, leaving 9 bases between the germline ends. The CDR3 covers 15 residues. Germline loops: CDR1 SGDLS, CDR2 YYNGEE. DNA for the CDR3: TGTGCCAGCAGCGTATGGGGGGTTAGCACAGATACGCAGTATTTT. Amino acids: CASSVWGVSTDTQYF.

V gene TRBV5-1 combines with J gene TRBJ2-5, with 9 bases matching TRBD1. The CDR3 spans 14 residues. V lost 3 bases to trimming and J lost 4 bases; unmatched junction nucleotides: 4. Per germline, CDR1 SGHRS and CDR2 YFSETQ. The CDR3 nucleotides are TGCGCCAGCAGCTGGGACAGGGTACTAGAGACCCAGTACTTC. It encodes CASSWDRVLETQYF. Full variable domain (remainder filled in from reference TRBV5-1 and TRBJ2-5): KAGVTQTPRYLIKTRGQQVTLSCSPISGHRSVSWYQQTPGQGLQFLFEYFSETQRNKGNFPGRFSGRQFSNSRSEMNVSTLELGDSALYLCASSWDRVLETQYFGPGTRLLVL.

This clone was recorded only once. This sequence joins TRBV5-5 and TRBJ1-4; D uncertain. This CDR3 has 13 residues. With 3 bases removed from V and 4 bases from J, the gap between germline ends came to 7 bases. Germline loops: CDR1 SGHKS, CDR2 YYEKEE (reference sequence). The CDR3 here is CASSSDLNEKLFF. The CDR3 nucleotides read TGTGCCAGCAGCTCGGACCTTAATGAAAAACTGTTTTTT.

The chain joins TRBV27 to TRBJ1-2; 7 nucleotides agree with TRBD1. The CDR3 sequence is 13 residues long. CDR1 is MNHEY, CDR2 SMNVEV, per germline (reference sequence). V dropped 2 bases and J dropped 7; count of bases not matched to a gene: 4. CDR3 sequence: CASSLRGQGGYTF. DNA of the CDR3: TGTGCCAGCAGTTTAAGGGGGCAGGGTGGCTACACCTTC.

This chain joins TRBV5-1 and TRBJ1-1; maybe TRBD1 (5 bases). With 0 bases removed from V and 0 bases from J, the gap between germline ends came to 9 bases. This CDR3 is built from 15 residues. CDR1 is SGHRS and CDR2 is YFSETQ in the germline V gene. The DNA of the CDR3 is TGCGCCAGCAGCTTGGGAAGACAGTTGAACACTGAAGCTTTCTTT. Amino acids: CASSLGRQLNTEAFF.

This sequence joins TRBV4-1 and TRBJ2-3; 9 bases fit TRBD2. This CDR3 is built from 16 residues. Trimming at V came to 1 base and at J to 4 bases, leaving 6 bases not matched to a gene. CDR1 and CDR2 from the germline V gene are MGHRA and YSYEKL. CDR3: CASSQGSGGNSDTQYF. CDR3 bases: TGCGCCAGCAGCCAAGGTAGCGGGGGAAACTCAGATACGCAGTATTTT.

The chain joins TRBV28 to TRBJ2-2, with 9 positions matching TRBD2. Germline CDR1 reads MDHEN; CDR2 reads SYDVKM. V dropped 2 bases and J dropped 7; count of bases not matched to a gene: 2. This CDR3 region has 14 residues. This CDR3 is CASSLAAGGGELFF. CDR3 sequence (DNA): TGTGCCAGCAGTTTAGCAGCGGGGGGCGGGGAGCTGTTTTTT.

The chain carries TRBV6-5 and TRBJ1-2; D uncertain. The V end lost 0 bases, the J end lost 4 bases, and 9 bases lay between the germline ends. The CDR3 is 14 residues long. Germline V gene lookup returns CDR1 MNHEY and CDR2 SVGAGI. The CDR3 bases are TGTGCCAGCAGTTACTCAGAGGGCACCTATGGCTACACCTTC. Translating gives CASSYSEGTYGYTF.

This rearrangement joins TRBV4-3 to TRBJ1-2; D is possibly TRBD1 (5 bases). The V and J ends lost 1 base and 4 bases respectively, with 25 bases between them. Germline V lookup: CDR1 LGHNA, CDR2 YSLEER. The CDR3 has 19 amino acids. For the CDR3, the DNA is TGCGCCAGCAGCCAAGCTCTTGACCGGTCAGGGAGTGAGGGCTATGGCTACACCTTC. Encoded protein: CASSQALDRSGSEGYGYTF.

V is TRBV6-5 and J is TRBJ1-6; D is perhaps TRBD1 (5 bases). Trimming shortened V by 5 bases and J by 4 bases, and 12 bases separated the two germline ends. Per the germline V gene, CDR1 is MNHEY and CDR2 is SVGAGI. The CDR3 is 15 amino acids. CDR3 nucleotides: TGTGCCAGCAGTATTTCGGGGACGTATAATTCACCCCTCCACTTT. This codes for CASSISGTYNSPLHF.

The chain recombines TRBV19 with TRBJ1-1, with a tentative D call TRBD1 (5 bases). The V and J ends lost 5 bases and 4 bases respectively, with 11 bases between them. The germline V gene has CDR1 LNHDA and CDR2 SQIVND (reference sequence). The CDR3 has 13 amino acids. CDR3 nucleotides: TGTGCCAGTAGTCGTCAGGGTAGCACTGAAGCTTTCTTT. It encodes CASSRQGSTEAFF.

J is TRBJ2-1 and V is TRBV15; TRBD1 matches 7 bases. Germline CDR1 is LNHNV and CDR2 is YYDKDF (reference sequence). Trimming removed 3 bases from V and 0 bases from J; junction bases left unmatched: 11. This CDR3 has 18 amino acids. CDR3 region: CATSSDIRQGSSYNEQFF. CDR3 bases: TGTGCCACCAGCAGTGATATTAGACAGGGAAGCTCCTACAATGAGCAGTTCTTC. The complete variable domain, with remaining parts taken from reference TRBV15 and TRBJ2-1, reads DAMVIQNPRYQVTQFGKPVTLSCSQTLNHNVMYWYQQKSSQAPKLLFHYYDKDFNNEADTPDNFQSRRPNTSFCFLDIRSPGLGDTAMYLCATSSDIRQGSSYNEQFFGPGTRLTVL.

The chain couples TRBV13 to TRBJ1-2; 7 nucleotides agree with TRBD1. Germline trimming cut 4 bases from V and 6 bases from J; bases unmatched to any gene: 8. In germline, CDR1 is PRHDT, CDR2 FYEKMQ (reference sequence). The CDR3 has 14 amino acids. The CDR3 loop reads CASSYTGDSHGYTF. The CDR3 bases are TGTGCCAGCAGCTACACTGGGGACAGCCATGGCTACACCTTC.